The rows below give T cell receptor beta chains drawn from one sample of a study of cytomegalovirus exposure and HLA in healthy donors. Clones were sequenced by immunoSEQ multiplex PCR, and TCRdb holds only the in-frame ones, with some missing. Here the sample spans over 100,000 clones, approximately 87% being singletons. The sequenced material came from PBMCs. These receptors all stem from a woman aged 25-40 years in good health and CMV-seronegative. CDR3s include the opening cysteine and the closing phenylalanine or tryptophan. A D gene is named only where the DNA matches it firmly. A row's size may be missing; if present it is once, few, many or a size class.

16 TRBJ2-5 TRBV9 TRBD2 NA TGTGCCAGCAGCGTAGGGGATAGCGGGGGGGCAGAGACCCAGTACTTC CASSVGDSGGAETQYF
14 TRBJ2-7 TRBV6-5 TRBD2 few TGTGCCAGCAGGACGGGACTAGCGGGAGTGGGGCAGTACTTC CASRTGLAGVGQYF
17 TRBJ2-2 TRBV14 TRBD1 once TGTGCCAGCAGCCACTTAGCGAGGACAGGGGTGGCCGGGGAGCTGTTTTTT CASSHLARTGVAGELFF
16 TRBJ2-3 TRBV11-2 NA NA TGTGCCAGCAGCTTAGGAATGTCTAGTATCACAGATACGCAGTATTTT CASSLGMSSITDTQYF
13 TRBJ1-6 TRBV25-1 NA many TGTGCCAGCAGGGGAGGGGGGAATTCACCCCTCCACTTT CASRGGGNSPLHF
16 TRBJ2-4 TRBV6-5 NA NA TGTGCCAGCAGTTACCGGAGCGGATTAGCCAAAAACATTCAGTACTTC CASSYRSGLAKNIQYF
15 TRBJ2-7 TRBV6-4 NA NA TGTGCCAGCAGTGAAGAAGGAGGGGAAAGCTACGAGCAGTACTTC CASSEEGGESYEQYF
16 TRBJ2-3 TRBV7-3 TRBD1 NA TGTGCCAGCAGCCCGATGGGACAGGGTGGGTTTGATACGCAGTATTTT CASSPMGQGGFDTQYF
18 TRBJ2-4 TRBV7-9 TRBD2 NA TGTGCCAGCAGCTTAAGGACTAGCGGGAGGCTAGCCAAAAACATTCAGTACTTC CASSLRTSGRLAKNIQYF
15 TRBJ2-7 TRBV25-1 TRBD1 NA TGTGCCAGCAGTGAACATCAGACAGGGGCGCGAGAGCAGTACTTC CASSEHQTGAREQYF
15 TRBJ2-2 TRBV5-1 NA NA TGCGCCAGCAGCCTAACCGGGCGCGGGCCCGGGGAGCTGTTTTTT CASSLTGRGPGELFF
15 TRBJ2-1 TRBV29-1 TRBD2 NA TGCAGCGTTGAAGGGACTAGCGGGAGGTACAATGAGCAGTTCTTC CSVEGTSGRYNEQFF
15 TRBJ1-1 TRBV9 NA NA TGTGCCAGCAGCGTAGGTGCTGGGAGTACCACTGAAGCTTTCTTT CASSVGAGSTTEAFF
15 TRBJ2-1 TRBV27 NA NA TGTGCCAGCAGTTTAAGGCTAGCGATCTACAATGAGCAGTTCTTC CASSLRLAIYNEQFF
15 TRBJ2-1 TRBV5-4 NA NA TGTGCCAGCAGCTTGGGGAATAGCCCCTACAATGAGCAGTTCTTC CASSLGNSPYNEQFF
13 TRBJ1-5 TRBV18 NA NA TGTGCCAGCTCACCACTTAGGGGTCGGCCCCAGCATTTT CASSPLRGRPQHF
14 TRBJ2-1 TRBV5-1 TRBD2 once TGCGCCAGCAGCGCGACTTTAGCGGGATTGGAGCAGTTCTTC CASSATLAGLEQFF
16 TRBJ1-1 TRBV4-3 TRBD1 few TGCGCCAGCAGCCAAGAAAGGAGTTCAGGGGGCAGCGAAGCTTTCTTT CASSQERSSGGSEAFF
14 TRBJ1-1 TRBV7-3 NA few TGTGCCAGCAGCTCGGGACACCAAAACACTGAAGCTTTCTTT CASSSGHQNTEAFF
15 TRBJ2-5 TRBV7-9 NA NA TGTGCCAGCAGCTTCTCAATGAGGTACCAAGAGACCCAGTACTTC CASSFSMRYQETQYF
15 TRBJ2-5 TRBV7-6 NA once TGTGCCAGCAGCCCAGGAGGACGGATCCAAGAGACCCAGTACTTC CASSPGGRIQETQYF
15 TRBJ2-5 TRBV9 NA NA TGTGCCAGCAGCACAAGGGACACTACGAGGGAGACCCAGTACTTC CASSTRDTTRETQYF
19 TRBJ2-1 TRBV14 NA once TGTGCCAGCAGCCTTCCGTCGCGTTTCTCGGCGGGCTCCTACAATGAGCAGTTCTTC CASSLPSRFSAGSYNEQFF
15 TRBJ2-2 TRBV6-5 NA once TGTGCCAGCAGGCTTACTAGGTTGGGGACCGGGGAGCTGTTTTTT CASRLTRLGTGELFF
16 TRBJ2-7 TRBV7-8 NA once TGTGCCAGCAGCTTAAACAGTTTTCCCTCGACCTACGAGCAGTACTTC CASSLNSFPSTYEQYF